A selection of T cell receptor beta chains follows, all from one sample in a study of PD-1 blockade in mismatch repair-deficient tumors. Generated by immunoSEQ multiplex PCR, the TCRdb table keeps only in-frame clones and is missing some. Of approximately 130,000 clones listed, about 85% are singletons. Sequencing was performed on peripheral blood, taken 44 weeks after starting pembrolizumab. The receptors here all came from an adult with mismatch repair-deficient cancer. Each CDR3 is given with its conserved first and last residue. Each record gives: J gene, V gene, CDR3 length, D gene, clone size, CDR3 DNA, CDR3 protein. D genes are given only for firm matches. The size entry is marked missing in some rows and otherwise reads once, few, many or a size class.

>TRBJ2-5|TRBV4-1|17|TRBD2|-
TGCGCCAGCAGCCCCTTATCACATCGGGGGGGCCAAGAGACCCAGTACTTC
CASSPLSHRGGQETQYF
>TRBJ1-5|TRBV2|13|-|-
TGTGCCAGCAGTGTCGCGGTAGCCCAGCCCCAGCATTTT
CASSVAVAQPQHF
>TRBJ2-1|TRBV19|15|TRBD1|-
TGTGCCAGTAGTCTGGGACAGGGGCTTTACAATGAGCAGTTCTTC
CASSLGQGLYNEQFF
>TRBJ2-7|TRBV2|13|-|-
TGTGCCAGCAGTGAAGAGGGTTCCTACGAGCAGTACTTC
CASSEEGSYEQYF
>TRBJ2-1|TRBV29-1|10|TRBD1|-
TGCAGCGTTGAGAAGGGGGCGGAGTTCTTC
CSVEKGAEFF
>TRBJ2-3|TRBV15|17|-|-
TGTGCCACCAGCAGATCACCCGGGACATTCCCCGGGGATACGCAGTATTTT
CATSRSPGTFPGDTQYF
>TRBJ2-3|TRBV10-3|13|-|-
TGTGCCATCAGTGAGGGGAGGCCAGATACGCAGTATTTT
CAISEGRPDTQYF
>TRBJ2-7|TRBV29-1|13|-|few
TGCAGCGTCCGAGTGGCAGCCAGCTACGAGCAGTACTTC
CSVRVAASYEQYF
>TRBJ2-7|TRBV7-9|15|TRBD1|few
TGTGCCAGCAGCTCTAGGGCAGGGGCGACAGGGGAGCAGTACTTC
CASSSRAGATGEQYF
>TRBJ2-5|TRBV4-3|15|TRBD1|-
TGCGCCAGCAGCCCCGGGACAGGGGGCGGGGAGACCCAGTACTTC
CASSPGTGGGETQYF
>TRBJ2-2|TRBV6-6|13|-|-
TGTGCCAGCAGTTTATTCGGTTCCGGGGAGCTGTTTTTT
CASSLFGSGELFF
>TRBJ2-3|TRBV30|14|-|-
TGTGCCTGGAGTCGGCTAGCGAGCACAGATACGCAGTATTTT
CAWSRLASTDTQYF
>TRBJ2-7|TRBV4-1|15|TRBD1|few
TGTGCCAGCAGCCAAGATGGGGACAGCTCCTACGAGCAGTACTTC
CASSQDGDSSYEQYF
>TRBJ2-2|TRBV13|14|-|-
TGTGCCAGCAGCTTAGTTCGGTTCACCGGGGAGCTGTTTTTT
CASSLVRFTGELFF
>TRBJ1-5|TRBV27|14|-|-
TGTGCCAGCAGGCCGGCCGGGGGCAATCAGCCCCAGCATTTT
CASRPAGGNQPQHF
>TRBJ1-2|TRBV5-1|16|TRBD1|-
TGCGCCAGCAGCCCGGAACAGGGGAGGGTAAACTATGGCTACACCTTC
CASSPEQGRVNYGYTF
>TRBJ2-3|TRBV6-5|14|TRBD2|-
TGTGCCAGCAGTTACTCAGCGGGAGAAAATACGCAGTATTTT
CASSYSAGENTQYF
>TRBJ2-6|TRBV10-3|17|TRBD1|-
TGTGCCATCAGTGGGAATACAGGGGGCTCTGGGGCCAACGTCCTGACTTTC
CAISGNTGGSGANVLTF
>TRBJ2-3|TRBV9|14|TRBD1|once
TGTGCCAGCAGCGCCGAGGACAGGGGAGATACGCAGTATTTT
CASSAEDRGDTQYF
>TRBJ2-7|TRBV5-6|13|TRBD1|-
TGTGCCAGCAGCTCCGGGACAGCCTACGAGCAGTACTTC
CASSSGTAYEQYF
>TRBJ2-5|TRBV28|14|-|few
TGTGCCAGCACCTTAGGAGCGGCCCCCGAGACCCAGTACTTC
CASTLGAAPETQYF
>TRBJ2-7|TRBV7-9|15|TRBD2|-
TGTGCCAGCAGCCCCCCCGGGAGGCCCCTCCTCGAGCAGTACTTC
CASSPPGRPLLEQYF
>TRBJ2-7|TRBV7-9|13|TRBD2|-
TGTGCCAGCAGCAGGACTAGCCTTTACGAGCAGTACTTC
CASSRTSLYEQYF
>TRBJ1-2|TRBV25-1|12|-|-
TGTGCCAGCAGTGACCCCCACCATGGCTACACCTTC
CASSDPHHGYTF
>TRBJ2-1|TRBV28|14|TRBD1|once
TGTGCCAGCAGTTTGCAGGGGGCCGACAATGAGCAGTTCTTC
CASSLQGADNEQFF
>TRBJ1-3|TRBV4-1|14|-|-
TGCGCCAGCAGCCAGGACGAAATCGGAAACACCATATATTTT
CASSQDEIGNTIYF
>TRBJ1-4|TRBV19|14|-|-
TGTGCCAGTAGTATGAGGGGCCCGGCTGAAAAACTGTTTTTT
CASSMRGPAEKLFF
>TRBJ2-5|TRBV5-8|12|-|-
TGTGCCAGCAGCTTGGGTTATGAGACCCAGTACTTC
CASSLGYETQYF
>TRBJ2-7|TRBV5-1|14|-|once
TGCGCCAGCAGCTTATCTGATAGCTCCTACGAGCAGTACTTC
CASSLSDSSYEQYF
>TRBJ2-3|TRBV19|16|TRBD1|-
TGTGCCAGTAGTTCAGGACAGGGTATCGGTACAGATACGCAGTATTTT
CASSSGQGIGTDTQYF
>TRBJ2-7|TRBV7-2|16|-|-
TGTGCCAGCAGCTTAGCGTGGAGGGGGCCCTCCTACGAGCAGTACTTC
CASSLAWRGPSYEQYF
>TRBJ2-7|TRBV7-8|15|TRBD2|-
TGTGCCAGCAGCTACGTCCATGCGGGAGCTTACGAGCAGTACTTC
CASSYVHAGAYEQYF
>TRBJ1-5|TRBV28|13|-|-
TGTGCCAGCAGTTTATCGGGTAATCAGCCCCAGCATTTT
CASSLSGNQPQHF
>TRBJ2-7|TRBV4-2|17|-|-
TGTGCCAGCAGCCAAGTAGGATCGGGCCAACCCTCCTACGAGCAGTACTTC
CASSQVGSGQPSYEQYF
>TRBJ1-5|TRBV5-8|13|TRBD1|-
TGTGCCAGCAACGGACAGGGCGGTCAGCCCCAGCATTTT
CASNGQGGQPQHF